This T cell receptor (beta chain) comes out of a study of read filtering for tumor transcriptome and immune sequencing. The overall study: Patients were 17 male and some 13 female, mean age around 70 years, range roughly 45 to 85.

With respect to this clonotype: The antigen is not known.

General study points: In IR-seq, single-read clonotypes were approximately 83% of clonotypes but around 3.4% of reads.

The CDR3 consists of 18 residues. V gave up 0 bases and J gave up 4 bases; unmatched junction bases: 15. CDR1 DFQATT and CDR2 SNEGSKA come from the germline V gene (reference sequence). The library was built from about 400 ng RNA with molecular barcoded adaptors for alpha/delta and beta/gamma chains. Via MiXCR, TCRdb re-called the reads, giving one row per CDR3 protein. The sample lists approximately 93,000 distinct CDR3 sequences, roughly 21% occurring once. This TCR was sampled from a donor at least 40 years old with multiple myeloma. V and J are TRBV20-1 and TRBJ1-2; 9 bases align to TRBD1. Sequences were obtained from a population of CD138-negative cells sorted from bone marrow. The CDR3 DNA sequence: TGCAGTGCTAGAGACTGGCAAAAAGGGACAGGGAACCTCTATGGCTACACCTTC. It codes for CSARDWQKGTGNLYGYTF.